Listed below are T cell receptor beta chains from one sample, sequenced in a study of molecular identifiers for immune sequencing clone quantification. TCRdb called the PCR reads again in MiXCR, with one record for every CDR3 protein. Counted here are fewer than 70,000 distinct CDR3 sequences, approximately 18% occurring once; the ten biggest clones make up approximately 1.5%. The sequencing sample was made of naive CD8+ T cells from blood, with Jurkat cell RNA spiked in. The receptors were gathered from a human donor in good health. Some libraries in this study had Jurkat cell RNA spiked in. Both conserved end residues are part of each CDR3. A D gene is named only where the DNA matches it firmly. The size field is filled for only some rows; it gives once, few, many or a size class.

j_gene,v_gene,abundance,d_gene,CDR3aa,CDR3nt
TRBJ1-1,TRBV7-9,many,.,CASSHTSTTEAFF,TGTGCCAGCAGCCATACAAGTACCACTGAAGCTTTCTTT
TRBJ2-3,TRBV9,.,.,CASSTSYGPNTDTQYF,TGTGCCAGCAGCACCTCATACGGACCGAACACAGATACGCAGTATTTT
TRBJ2-3,TRBV4-2,few,TRBD2,CASSQIESGSGGTDTQYF,TGTGCCAGCAGCCAAATCGAAAGCGGGAGCGGGGGGACAGATACGCAGTATTTT
TRBJ1-2,TRBV28,.,.,CASSNPGPKYGYTF,TGTGCCAGCAGTAACCCGGGACCCAAATATGGCTACACCTTC
TRBJ2-5,TRBV20-1,many,.,CSARGTTQETQYF,TGCAGTGCTAGGGGGACAACCCAAGAGACCCAGTACTTC
TRBJ2-7,TRBV27,many,.,CASSLLVGTYEQYF,TGTGCCAGCAGTTTATTGGTCGGGACCTACGAGCAGTACTTC
TRBJ2-2,TRBV24-1,many,TRBD2,CATSDPQRGDTGELFF,TGTGCCACCAGTGATCCACAGCGGGGAGACACCGGGGAGCTGTTTTTT
TRBJ1-1,TRBV27,many,.,CASSLLSFRGRDTEAFF,TGTGCCAGCAGTTTATTATCATTCAGGGGTCGGGACACTGAAGCTTTCTTT
TRBJ2-7,TRBV19,many,.,CASSIISSRQRTYEQYF,TGTGCCAGTAGTATTATCAGTAGCCGACAACGAACCTACGAGCAGTACTTC
TRBJ2-1,TRBV4-1,.,.,CASSQAPRVLFCNEQFF,TGCGCCAGCAGCCAAGCCCCCCGAGTACTGTTTTGCAATGAGCAGTTCTTC
TRBJ2-7,TRBV27,.,.,CASSRAQPGLKMGDEQDF,TGTGCCAGCAGTCGGGCTCAACCGGGACTCAAGATGGGGGACGAGCAGGACTTC
TRBJ1-2,TRBV13,.,.,CASSLGFSSKDYGYTF,TGTGCCAGCAGCTTAGGCTTCTCTTCCAAGGACTATGGCTACACCTTC
TRBJ2-7,TRBV29-1,few,.,CSVESSYEQYF,TGCAGCGTTGAAAGCTCCTACGAGCAGTACTTC
TRBJ1-4,TRBV7-9,many,TRBD1,CASKGQVNEKLFF,TGTGCCAGCAAAGGACAGGTGAATGAAAAACTGTTTTTT
TRBJ1-1,TRBV4-3,many,.,CASSQDRATGAEAFF,TGCGCCAGCAGCCAAGATCGGGCGACGGGAGCTGAAGCTTTCTTT
TRBJ2-2,TRBV3-1,many,TRBD2,CASRDHRSGRTGELFF,TGTGCCAGCAGAGATCACCGTAGCGGGAGGACCGGGGAGCTGTTTTTT
TRBJ1-1,TRBV7-2,many,.,CASSFFNPVRDTEAFF,TGTGCCAGCAGTTTTTTTAACCCCGTTCGAGACACTGAAGCTTTCTTT
TRBJ2-1,TRBV4-1,many,.,CASSPPGPQEQFF,TGCGCCAGCAGCCCCCCAGGGCCGCAGGAGCAGTTCTTC
TRBJ2-3,TRBV11-2,many,.,CASSLEPDTQYF,TGTGCCAGCAGCTTAGAGCCAGATACGCAGTATTTT
TRBJ2-3,TRBV7-9,many,.,CASSLVGTGPTDTQYF,TGTGCCAGCAGCTTAGTTGGTACAGGGCCCACAGATACGCAGTATTTT
TRBJ2-7,TRBV20-1,.,TRBD2,CSARELGTSPLEQYF,TGCAGTGCTAGAGAACTCGGGACTAGCCCCTTAGAGCAGTACTTC
TRBJ2-6,TRBV7-6,many,.,CASTTGWTSGANVLTF,TGTGCCAGCACCACGGGATGGACCTCTGGGGCCAACGTCCTGACTTTC
TRBJ2-5,TRBV7-9,once,.,CAGRPGNQETQYF,TGTGCCGGCAGGCCAGGGAACCAAGAGACCCAGTACTTC
TRBJ1-4,TRBV7-9,many,TRBD1,CASSSQGATNEKLFF,TGTGCCAGCAGCTCCCAGGGGGCAACTAATGAAAAACTGTTTTTT
TRBJ1-3,TRBV5-5,few,.,CASSFKESGSGNTIYF,TGTGCCAGCAGCTTTAAAGAAAGTGGGTCTGGAAACACCATATATTTT
TRBJ2-6,TRBV11-2,.,TRBD1,CASRYTGGLRANVLTF,TGTGCCAGCAGGTACACAGGGGGTTTAAGGGCCAACGTCCTGACTTTC
TRBJ2-6,TRBV3-1,.,.,CASSQGRGPGASVLTF,TGCGCCAGCAGCCAAGGGAGGGGGCCTGGGGCCAGCGTCCTGACTTTC
TRBJ1-4,TRBV28,few,.,CASSLGASFLGEKLFF,TGTGCCAGCAGTTTAGGCGCTTCCTTCCTGGGGGAAAAACTGTTTTTT
TRBJ2-7,TRBV14,many,.,CASSWASGRGSYEQYF,TGTGCCAGCAGCTGGGCTTCGGGACGGGGGTCCTACGAGCAGTACTTC
TRBJ2-2,TRBV6-2/TRBV6-3,many,.,CASSYPGSNTGELFF,TGTGCCAGCAGTTACCCAGGGTCGAACACCGGGGAGCTGTTTTTT
TRBJ1-6,TRBV7-9,once,.,CASSELAGSYNSSLHF,TGTGCCAGCAGCGAACTAGCGGGGTCCTATAATTCATCCCTCCACTTT
TRBJ2-2,TRBV4-1,many,TRBD2,CASSHLAGSNTGELFF,TGCGCCAGCAGCCACCTAGCGGGCTCAAACACCGGGGAGCTGTTTTTT
TRBJ1-5,TRBV27,many,.,CASSLRGSVGNQPQHF,TGTGCCAGCAGTTTAAGAGGATCAGTTGGCAATCAGCCCCAGCATTTT
TRBJ2-7,TRBV2,.,.,CATSNYRDPPYEQYF,TGTGCCACCTCGAACTACCGGGACCCGCCCTACGAGCAGTACTTC
TRBJ2-1,TRBV27,.,TRBD2,CASSSSLAGGPDEQFF,TGTGCCAGCAGTTCCTCCTTGGCGGGAGGGCCGGATGAGCAGTTCTTC
TRBJ2-7,TRBV14,many,.,CASSQRVSGPDEQYF,TGTGCCAGCAGCCAAAGGGTTTCAGGTCCGGACGAGCAGTACTTC
TRBJ2-7,TRBV5-6,many,TRBD2,CASSLDLAGAFEQYF,TGTGCCAGCAGCTTGGATCTAGCGGGAGCCTTCGAGCAGTACTTC
TRBJ2-5,TRBV3-1,many,TRBD1,CASSTGRTGPLETQYF,TGTGCCAGCAGCACCGGACGGACAGGGCCTTTGGAGACCCAGTACTTC
TRBJ2-1,TRBV29-1,many,.,CSVAHPRATYNEQFF,TGCAGCGTTGCCCATCCTAGGGCTACCTACAATGAGCAGTTCTTC
TRBJ2-7,TRBV18,many,.,CASSPRSALTYEQYF,TGTGCCAGCTCACCTCGGTCAGCCCTGACCTACGAGCAGTACTTC
TRBJ2-5,TRBV5-1,many,TRBD1,CASSLALSGQDLKTQYF,TGCGCCAGCAGCTTGGCCCTATCGGGACAGGACTTAAAGACCCAGTACTTC
TRBJ2-3,TRBV11-3,many,TRBD2,CASSLGLAGRDTQYF,TGTGCCAGCAGCTTGGGACTAGCGGGACGAGATACGCAGTATTTT
TRBJ2-3,TRBV27,many,.,CASSLSWGTQYF,TGTGCCAGCAGTTTAAGTTGGGGTACGCAGTATTTT
TRBJ2-4,TRBV10-3,many,.,CAISEGQLAKNIQYF,TGTGCCATCAGTGAAGGACAGCTAGCCAAAAACATTCAGTACTTC
TRBJ1-1,TRBV19,many,.,CASKQGGEAFF,TGTGCCAGTAAGCAGGGAGGTGAAGCTTTCTTT
TRBJ2-1,TRBV7-2,many,.,CASSLAGAEQFF,TGTGCCAGCAGCTTAGCGGGGGCTGAGCAGTTCTTC
TRBJ1-5,TRBV6-1,many,TRBD1,CASATGPYSNQPQHF,TGTGCCAGCGCGACAGGGCCATATAGCAATCAGCCCCAGCATTTT
TRBJ2-7,TRBV12-5,few,.,CASGFGGYEQYF,TGTGCTAGTGGTTTCGGGGGCTACGAGCAGTACTTC
TRBJ2-1,TRBV7-9,many,.,CASSLTPGHLNEQFF,TGTGCCAGCAGCCTGACGCCGGGACACCTCAATGAGCAGTTCTTC
TRBJ2-7,TRBV12-3/TRBV12-4,many,.,CASSLRDTSYEQYF,TGTGCCAGCAGTTTGAGGGATACGTCCTACGAGCAGTACTTC
TRBJ2-1,TRBV11-1,.,.,CASSLSGAPNNEQFF,TGTGCCAGCAGCTTATCAGGGGCCCCTAACAATGAGCAGTTCTTC